This T cell receptor (beta chain) came from a study of cytomegalovirus exposure and HLA in healthy donors. General study findings and limits: Within an earlier analysis, most TCR beta V segments proved productive either about 87% or about 30% of the time.

Use of 60 Vbeta and 13 Jbeta primers characterized the PCR. Some clones are missing from TCRdb's copy, which holds only in-frame ones; the method was immunoSEQ multiplex PCR. The sample shows fewer than 150,000 clones, over 15% of them seen only once. This clone was seen more than once but under ten times. Its antigen remains unidentified. The material sequenced was PBMCs. The TCR sequence derives from a woman aged 18 to 35 in good health and CMV-seronegative.

CDR3 coding DNA: TGTGCCTGGAAAGGCGGGTCTCACTCCTACAATGAGCAGTTCTTC. It yields the protein CAWKGGSHSYNEQFF. The chain couples TRBV30 to TRBJ2-1, with D perhaps matching TRBD2 (5 bases). The germline CDR1 and CDR2 sequences are GTSNPN and SVGIG (reference sequence). The length of the CDR3 is 15 residues. Trimming removed 4 bases at V and 0 bases at J, with 13 bases between.